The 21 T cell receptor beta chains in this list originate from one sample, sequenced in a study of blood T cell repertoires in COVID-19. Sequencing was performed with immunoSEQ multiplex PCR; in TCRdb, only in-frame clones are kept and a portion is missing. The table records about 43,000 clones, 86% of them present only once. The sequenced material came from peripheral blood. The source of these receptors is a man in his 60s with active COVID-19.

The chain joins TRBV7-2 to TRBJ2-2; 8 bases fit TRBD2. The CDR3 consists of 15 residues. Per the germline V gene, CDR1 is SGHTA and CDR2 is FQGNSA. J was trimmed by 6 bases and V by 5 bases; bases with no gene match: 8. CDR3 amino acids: CASSASGTSPGELFF. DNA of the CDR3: TGTGCCAGCAGCGCCTCCGGGACTAGTCCCGGGGAGCTGTTTTTT.

The DNA for the CDR3 is TGCGCCAGCAGGCCAGGACAGGGTGGCCCACACCAGGATGAGCAGTTCTTC. As protein: CASRPGQGGPHQDEQFF. The chain employs TRBV4-1 and TRBJ2-1, with TRBD1 identical over 8 bases. Trimming cost V 6 bases and J 8 bases; bases outside gene matches: 18. Germline V gene data show CDR1 as MGHRA and CDR2 as YSYEKL. CDR3 length: 17 residues.

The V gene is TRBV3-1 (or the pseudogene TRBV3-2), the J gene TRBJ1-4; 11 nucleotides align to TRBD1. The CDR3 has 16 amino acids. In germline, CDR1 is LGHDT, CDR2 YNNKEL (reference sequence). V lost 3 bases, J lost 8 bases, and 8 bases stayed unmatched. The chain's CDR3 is CASSHHPGQGEEKLFF. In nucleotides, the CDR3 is TGTGCCAGCAGCCACCACCCGGGACAGGGGGAAGAAAAACTGTTTTTT.

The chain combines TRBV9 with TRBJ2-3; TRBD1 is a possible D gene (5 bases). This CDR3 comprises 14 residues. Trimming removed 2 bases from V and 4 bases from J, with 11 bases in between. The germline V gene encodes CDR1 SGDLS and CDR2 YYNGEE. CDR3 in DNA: TGTGCCAGCAGCGTCGAAGGGGCGGCAGATACGCAGTATTTT. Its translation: CASSVEGAADTQYF.

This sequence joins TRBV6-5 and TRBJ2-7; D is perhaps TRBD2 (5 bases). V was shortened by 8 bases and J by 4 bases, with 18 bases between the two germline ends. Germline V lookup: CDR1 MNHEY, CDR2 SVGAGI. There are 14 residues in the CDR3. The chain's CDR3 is CASSAGNLGYEQYF. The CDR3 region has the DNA TGTGCCAGCTCCGCCGGGAACTTAGGGTACGAGCAGTACTTC.

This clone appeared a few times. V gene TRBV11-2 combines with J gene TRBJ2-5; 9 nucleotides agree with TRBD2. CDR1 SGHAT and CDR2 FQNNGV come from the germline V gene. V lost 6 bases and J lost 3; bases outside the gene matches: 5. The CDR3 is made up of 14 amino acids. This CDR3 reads CASSRLAGKETQYF. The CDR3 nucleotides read TGTGCCAGCAGTCGTCTAGCGGGAAAAGAGACCCAGTACTTC.

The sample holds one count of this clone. DNA for the CDR3: TGCGCCAGCAGCCTCGGAGACACCGGGGAGCTGTTTTTT. Amino acid sequence: CASSLGDTGELFF. The chain uses TRBV5-1 and TRBJ2-2; no reliable D call. Trimming left V 4 bases short and J 3 bases short, with 7 bases between. Germline CDR1 reads SGHRS; CDR2 reads YFSETQ. The CDR3 has 13 residues.

Here the CDR3 reads CASSNSGAGSHEQYF. DNA for the CDR3: TGTGCCAGCAGTAATAGTGGGGCAGGGTCCCACGAGCAGTACTTC. The V and J genes are TRBV3-1 (or the pseudogene TRBV3-2) and TRBJ2-7, with D possibly matching TRBD1 (5 bases). V was trimmed by 6 bases and J by 5 bases, leaving 20 bases between them. The CDR3 length is 15 residues. Germline values: CDR1 LGHDT, CDR2 YNNKEL (reference sequence).

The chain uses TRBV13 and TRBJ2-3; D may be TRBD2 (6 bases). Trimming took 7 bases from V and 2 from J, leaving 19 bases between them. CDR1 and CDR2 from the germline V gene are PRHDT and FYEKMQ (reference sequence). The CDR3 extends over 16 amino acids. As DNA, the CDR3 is TGTGCCAGCACGCCGCGTGGCGGGGCAGTCACAGATACGCAGTATTTT. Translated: CASTPRGGAVTDTQYF.

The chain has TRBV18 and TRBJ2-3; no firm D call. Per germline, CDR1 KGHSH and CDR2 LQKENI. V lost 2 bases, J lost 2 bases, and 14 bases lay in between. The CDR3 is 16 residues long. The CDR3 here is CASSPKIQTYTDTQYF. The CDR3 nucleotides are TGTGCCAGCTCACCAAAAATTCAGACTTACACAGATACGCAGTATTTT.

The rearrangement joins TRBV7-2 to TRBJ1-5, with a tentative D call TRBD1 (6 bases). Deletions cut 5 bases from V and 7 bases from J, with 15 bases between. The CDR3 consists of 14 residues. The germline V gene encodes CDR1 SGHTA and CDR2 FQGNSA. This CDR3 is CASSPDSHPQPQHF. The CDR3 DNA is TGTGCCAGCAGCCCGGACAGCCACCCCCAGCCCCAGCATTTT.

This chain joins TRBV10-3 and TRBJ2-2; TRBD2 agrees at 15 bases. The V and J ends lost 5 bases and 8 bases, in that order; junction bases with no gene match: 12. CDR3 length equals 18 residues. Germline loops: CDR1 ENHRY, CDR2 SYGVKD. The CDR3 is CAISLSPGLAGGAGELFF. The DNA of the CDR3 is TGTGCCATCAGTCTCTCTCCGGGACTAGCGGGAGGAGCTGGGGAGCTGTTTTTT.

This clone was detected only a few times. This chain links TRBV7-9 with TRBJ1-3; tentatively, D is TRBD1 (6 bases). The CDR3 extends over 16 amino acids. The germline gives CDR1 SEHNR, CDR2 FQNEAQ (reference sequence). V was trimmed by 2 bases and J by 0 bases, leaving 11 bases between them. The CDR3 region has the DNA TGTGCCAGCAGCTTACGACAGGCAGACTCTGGAAACACCATATATTTT. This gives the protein CASSLRQADSGNTIYF.

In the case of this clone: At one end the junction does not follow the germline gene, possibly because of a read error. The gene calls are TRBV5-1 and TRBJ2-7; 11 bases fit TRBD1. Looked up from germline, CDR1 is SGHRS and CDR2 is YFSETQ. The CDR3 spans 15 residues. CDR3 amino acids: CASNLGQGVSYEQYF. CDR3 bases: TGCGCCAGCAACTTGGGACAGGGGGTCTCCTACGAGCAGTACTTC.

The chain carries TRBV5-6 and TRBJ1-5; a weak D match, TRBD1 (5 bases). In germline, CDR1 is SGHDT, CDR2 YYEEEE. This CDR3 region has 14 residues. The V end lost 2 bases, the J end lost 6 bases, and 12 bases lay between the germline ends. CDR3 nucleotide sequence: TGTGCCAGCAGCTTATCACAGGTTGGTCAGCCCCAGCATTTT. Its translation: CASSLSQVGQPQHF.

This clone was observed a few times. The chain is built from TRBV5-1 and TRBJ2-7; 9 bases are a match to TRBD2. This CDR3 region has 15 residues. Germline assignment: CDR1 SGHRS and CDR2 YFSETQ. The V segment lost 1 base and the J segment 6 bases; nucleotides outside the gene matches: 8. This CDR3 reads CASSLLGGRAPEQYF. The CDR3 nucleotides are TGCGCCAGCAGCTTGCTTGGCGGGAGGGCCCCCGAGCAGTACTTC. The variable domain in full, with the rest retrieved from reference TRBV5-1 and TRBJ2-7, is KAGVTQTPRYLIKTRGQQVTLSCSPISGHRSVSWYQQTPGQGLQFLFEYFSETQRNKGNFPGRFSGRQFSNSRSEMNVSTLELGDSALYLCASSLLGGRAPEQYFGPGTRLTVT.

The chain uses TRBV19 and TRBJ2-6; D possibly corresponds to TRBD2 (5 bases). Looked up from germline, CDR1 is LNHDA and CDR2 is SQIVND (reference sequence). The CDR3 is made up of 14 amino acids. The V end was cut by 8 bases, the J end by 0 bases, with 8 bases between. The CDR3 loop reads CASQAGSGANVLTF. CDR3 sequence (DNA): TGTGCCAGTCAGGCGGGCTCTGGGGCCAACGTCCTGACTTTC.

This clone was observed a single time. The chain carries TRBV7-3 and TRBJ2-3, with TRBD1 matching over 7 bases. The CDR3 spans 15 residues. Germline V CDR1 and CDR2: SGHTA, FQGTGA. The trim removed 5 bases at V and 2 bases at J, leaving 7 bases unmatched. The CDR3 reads CASSHTGAHTDTQYF. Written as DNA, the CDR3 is TGTGCCAGCAGCCATACAGGGGCCCACACAGATACGCAGTATTTT.

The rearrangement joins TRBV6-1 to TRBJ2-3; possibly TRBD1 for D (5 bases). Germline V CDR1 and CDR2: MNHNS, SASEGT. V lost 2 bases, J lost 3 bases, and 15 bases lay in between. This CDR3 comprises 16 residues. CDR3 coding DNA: TGTGCCAGCAGTGAATCGGGTCAGGGTGGTACAGATACGCAGTATTTT. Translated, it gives CASSESGQGGTDTQYF.

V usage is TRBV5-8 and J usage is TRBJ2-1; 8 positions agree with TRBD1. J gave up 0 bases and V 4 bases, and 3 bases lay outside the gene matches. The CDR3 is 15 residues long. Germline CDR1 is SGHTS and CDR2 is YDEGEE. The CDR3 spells CASSHRGSSYNEQFF. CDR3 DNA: TGTGCCAGCAGCCACAGGGGGAGCTCCTACAATGAGCAGTTCTTC.

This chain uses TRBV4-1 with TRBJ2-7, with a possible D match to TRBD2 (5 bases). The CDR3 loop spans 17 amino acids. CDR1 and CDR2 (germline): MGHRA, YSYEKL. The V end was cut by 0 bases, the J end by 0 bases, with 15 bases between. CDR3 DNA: TGCGCCAGCAGCCAAGATCCGACTACACCCATCTCCTACGAGCAGTACTTC. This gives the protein CASSQDPTTPISYEQYF.